What follows are 2 T cell receptor beta chains derived from one specimen sequenced in a study of cytomegalovirus exposure and HLA in healthy donors. PCR was performed using 60 Vbeta and 13 Jbeta primers. This table comes from immunoSEQ multiplex PCR, and its TCRdb copy is limited to in-frame clones, with some not included. The repertoire holds some 150,000 clones, with about 75% as singletons. Sequencing input: PBMCs. The receptors were sampled from a man aged 55 to 70 in good health and CMV-seronegative.

The V gene is TRBV2, the J gene TRBJ2-1; D gene uncertain. V lost 4 bases to trimming and J lost 3 bases, with 19 bases between them. Germline lookup yields CDR1 SNHLY and CDR2 FYNNEI. The CDR3 totals 17 residues. The CDR3 DNA sequence: TGTGCCAGCAGTGTACCCGAATCTACCGCAAACTACAATGAGCAGTTCTTC. This sequence encodes CASSVPESTANYNEQFF.

This clone has more than one count but fewer than ten. J is TRBJ2-5 and V is TRBV5-1; D gene unclear. Near its end, the DNA agrees better with TRBJ2-7, so the J call may be wrong. The CDR3 is made up of 13 amino acids. Germline V lookup: CDR1 SGHRS, CDR2 YFSETQ. CDR3 region: CASGASPDYEQYF. CDR3 bases: TGCGCCAGCGGAGCTTCTCCGGACTACGAGCAGTACTTC.